This passage covers 12 T cell receptor beta chains from one sample sequenced in a study of T-cell reconstitution after alpha-beta-depleted transplantation in children (TCRdb year 2016). Preparation of the library involved PCR. Sequencing was performed on an Illumina HiSeq 2500. TCR library preparation used molecular barcoding, with unique molecular identifiers applied to normalize quantification of the TCRbeta repertoire. TCRdb took the public reads, trimmed them with fastp at Q25, ran MiXCR for clone calling and kept in-frame beta chains. Entries that share a CDR3 protein sequence are merged under the most common genes and DNA. The sample table contains more than 550,000 distinct CDR3 sequences; only one count was recorded for roughly a tenth of them. Together, the top ten hold roughly 4% of the sample. The sample consisted of PBMCs from the stem cell graft donor, taken from the stem cell graft. The receptors stem from a human donor who donated a stem cell graft to a child with acute myeloid leukemia.

This clonotype was observed a few times. V and J are TRBV6-5 and TRBJ2-3; tentatively, D is TRBD1 (5 bases). CDR3 length: 16 amino acids. Germline lookup yields CDR1 MNHEY and CDR2 SVGAGI. The V and J ends lost 2 bases and 3 bases respectively, with 15 bases between them. The CDR3: CASSYNLGVGTDTQYF. CDR3 DNA sequence: TGTGCCAGCAGTTACAACCTAGGGGTGGGGACAGATACGCAGTATTTT.

This clonotype was counted ten times or more. The CDR3 sequence is CASSFRIAGGPLYTQYF. CDR3 bases: TGTGCCAGCAGCTTTAGAATAGCGGGAGGGCCATTGTATACGCAGTATTTT. This chain joins TRBV11-2 and TRBJ2-3; TRBD2 aligns across 11 bases. Germline CDR1 and CDR2: SGHAT and FQNNGV. Trimming at V came to 3 bases and at J to 7 bases, leaving 12 bases not matched to a gene. The CDR3 spans 17 residues.

V and J are TRBV9 and TRBJ1-4; D is unclear. The ends were cut back, 5 bases at V and 5 bases at J, with 4 bases in the middle. In germline, CDR1 is SGDLS, CDR2 YYNGEE. This CDR3 is built from 11 residues. The CDR3 region has the DNA TGTGCCAGCAGTTACAATGAAAAACTGTTTTTT. Residues: CASSYNEKLFF.

CDR3 nucleotides: TGCGCCAGCAGCTACCTAGGGACGGGTTACAATGAGCAGTTCTTC. Translated, it gives CASSYLGTGYNEQFF. This chain links TRBV5-1 with TRBJ2-1; D is possibly TRBD1 or TRBD2 (5 bases each). The germline gives CDR1 SGHRS, CDR2 YFSETQ. V lost 3 bases to trimming and J lost 4 bases, with 14 bases between them. CDR3 length equals 15 residues.

This chain joins TRBV7-2 and TRBJ2-7; weak D call: TRBD1 (5 bases). In germline, CDR1 is SGHTA, CDR2 FQGNSA. V lost 5 bases and J lost 4, with 15 bases in between. This CDR3 has 14 residues. This CDR3 reads CASSPRQISYEQYF. The CDR3, as DNA: TGTGCCAGCAGCCCCCGACAGATAAGTTACGAGCAGTACTTC.

This clonotype occurred many times. CDR3 region: CASSFNRGEETQYF. The CDR3 DNA reads as TGTGCCAGCTCATTCAACAGGGGCGAAGAGACCCAGTACTTC. The rearrangement links TRBV18 to TRBJ2-5, with 7 bases fitting TRBD1. The CDR3 totals 14 residues. V was clipped by 5 bases and J by 3 bases; unmatched bases: 6. Germline CDR1 KGHSH, CDR2 LQKENI.

This chain uses TRBV11-2 with TRBJ2-5, with 9 bases matching TRBD2. Germline assignment: CDR1 SGHAT and CDR2 FQNNGV. The CDR3 consists of 15 residues. V lost 6 bases, J lost 5 bases, and 10 bases stayed unmatched. The CDR3 reads CASRRPGTSTETQYF. Here the CDR3 DNA reads TGTGCCAGCAGACGCCCCGGGACTAGCACCGAGACCCAGTACTTC.

The V and J genes are TRBV2 and TRBJ2-1; 11 bases align to TRBD1. J gave up 7 bases and V 5 bases, and 16 bases lay outside the gene matches. This CDR3 is 18 amino acids long. Germline loops: CDR1 SNHLY, CDR2 FYNNEI. CDR3 nucleotide sequence: TGTGCCAGCAGTACCCCGGGACAGGGGGTCGTCGTGGGAAATGAGCAGTTCTTC. This encodes CASSTPGQGVVVGNEQFF.

This clonotype was seen a handful of times. The chain carries TRBV12-3 or TRBV12-4 and TRBJ2-3, with D possibly TRBD2 on 5 matching bases. The CDR3 has 15 amino acids. Trimming cost V 2 bases and J 4 bases, with 13 bases left between them. The CDR3 nucleotides read TGTGCCAGCAGTTTACAGGAGCGAGGGTCAGATACGCAGTATTTT. It yields the protein CASSLQERGSDTQYF.

At least ten counts were recorded for this clonotype. The genes are TRBV12-3 or TRBV12-4 and TRBJ2-1; 7 positions match TRBD2. J was trimmed by 1 base and V by 1 base; bases with no gene match: 4. CDR3 size: 16 residues. The DNA of the CDR3 is TGTGCCAGCAGTTTAGGGGGCGGGAGATCCTACAATGAGCAGTTCTTC. It yields the protein CASSLGGGRSYNEQFF.

CDR3 sequence reads: CASRPGALSGANVLTF. The CDR3 coding sequence is TGTGCCAGCAGGCCAGGGGCCCTATCTGGGGCCAACGTCCTGACTTTC. The V call is TRBV7-3, the J call TRBJ2-6; a possible D gene is TRBD1 (6 bases). Germline V gives CDR1 SGHTA, CDR2 FQGTGA. Trimming removed 6 bases from V and 1 base from J, with 13 bases in between. The CDR3 extends over 16 amino acids.

The chain uses TRBV20-1 and TRBJ2-2; 8 bases fit TRBD1. V gave up 6 bases and J gave up 8 bases; unmatched junction bases: 11. This CDR3 has 14 residues. The V gene's germline CDR1 is DFQATT and CDR2 SNEGSKA (reference sequence). The CDR3 loop is CSAPGQGAKGELFF. The CDR3 nucleotides are TGCAGTGCCCCAGGACAGGGAGCTAAGGGGGAGCTGTTTTTT.